A single sample is the source of the 25 T cell receptor beta chains below, sequenced in a study of cytomegalovirus exposure and HLA in healthy donors. A multiplex PCR was run with 60 Vbeta primers and 13 Jbeta primers. TCRdb keeps only in-frame clones here, not all; method: immunoSEQ multiplex PCR. In the table there are around 90,000 clones, just over 75% of which are singletons. Material for sequencing was PBMCs. These receptor sequences come from a man aged 25 to 45 in good health and CMV-seronegative.

The chain couples TRBV19 to TRBJ1-5; possible D gene TRBD1, 6 bases. There are 13 residues in the CDR3. Germline V gives CDR1 LNHDA, CDR2 SQIVND (reference sequence). V was shortened by 3 bases and J by 6 bases, with 9 bases between the two germline ends. Written as DNA, the CDR3 is TGTGCCAGTAGTATTGAGACAGGTCAGCCCCAGCATTTT. Amino acid sequence: CASSIETGQPQHF.

The chain joins TRBV4-1 to TRBJ2-1; no firm D call. CDR3 length equals 13 residues. Per the germline V gene, CDR1 is MGHRA and CDR2 is YSYEKL. V lost 5 bases and J 5 bases, leaving 10 bases between the germline ends. CDR3 nucleotides: TGCGCCAGCAGCTACCAGTACGACAATGAGCAGTTCTTC. This gives the protein CASSYQYDNEQFF.

CDR3 bases: TGTGCCAGCAGTGCCGGATTAAGCCGGGACACCTACAATGAGCAGTTCTTC. It translates to CASSAGLSRDTYNEQFF. J is TRBJ2-1 and V is TRBV6-4; a weak D match, TRBD1 (6 bases). The CDR3 loop spans 17 amino acids. V lost 4 bases and J 2 bases, leaving 18 bases between the germline ends. The germline V gene has CDR1 MRHNA and CDR2 SNTAGT.

CDR3 region: CASSLGAGLGEQYV. Here the CDR3 DNA reads TGTGCCAGCAGCTTAGGGGCAGGCTTGGGCGAGCAGTACGTC. This chain links TRBV13 with TRBJ2-7; no clear D gene. The germline gives CDR1 PRHDT, CDR2 FYEKMQ (reference sequence). The CDR3 is 14 residues long. Trimming cost V 0 bases and J 6 bases, with 12 bases left between them.

This sequence joins TRBV5-1 and TRBJ2-7; 9 bases fit TRBD1. Trimming removed 3 bases from V and 5 bases from J; junction bases left unmatched: 9. Germline CDR1 and CDR2: SGHRS and YFSETQ. The CDR3 extends over 15 amino acids. The CDR3 coding sequence is TGCGCCAGCAGCTCGGTTGGGACAGGGCGAGACGAGCAGTACTTC. Protein sequence: CASSSVGTGRDEQYF. The complete variable domain, with remaining parts taken from reference TRBV5-1 and TRBJ2-7, reads KAGVTQTPRYLIKTRGQQVTLSCSPISGHRSVSWYQQTPGQGLQFLFEYFSETQRNKGNFPGRFSGRQFSNSRSEMNVSTLELGDSALYLCASSSVGTGRDEQYFGPGTRLTVT.

About this clone itself: An end of the junction does not agree with germline; a read error may underlie this. The J gene is TRBJ1-2, the V gene TRBV7-3; 10 nucleotides line up with TRBD1. Per germline, CDR1 SGHTA and CDR2 FQGTGA. The CDR3 contains 15 residues. CDR3 protein: CSSSLSGQGGYGYTF. The CDR3 DNA follows: TGTTCCAGCAGCTTAAGTGGACAGGGGGGCTATGGCTACACCTTC.

This clone occurred once. Other DNA sequences in the same sample also yield this CDR3. This sequence joins TRBV5-1 and TRBJ1-2; 8 nucleotides align to TRBD1. J lost 4 bases, V lost 4 bases, and 3 bases had no gene match. The CDR3 is 13 amino acids. Germline V gives CDR1 SGHRS, CDR2 YFSETQ. In DNA form, the CDR3 reads TGCGCCAGCAGCCCTGGACAGGGCTATGGCTACACCTTC. It translates to CASSPGQGYGYTF.

The chain has TRBV27 and TRBJ1-1; 8 nucleotides align to TRBD1. Trimming took 1 base from V and 5 from J; bases not matched to a gene: 6. This CDR3 is built from 15 residues. Per germline, CDR1 MNHEY and CDR2 SMNVEV (reference sequence). CDR3 in amino acids: CASSLFGQGETEAFF. CDR3 DNA sequence: TGTGCCAGCAGTTTATTCGGACAGGGTGAAACTGAAGCTTTCTTT.

This chain connects TRBV11-3 to TRBJ2-5; 8 nucleotides line up with TRBD1. Looked up from germline, CDR1 is SGHNT and CDR2 is YENEEA. The junction had 15 bases not matched to a gene; V was cut back by 7 bases and J by 5 bases. The CDR3 length is 16 residues. CDR3 DNA sequence: TGTGCCAGCATGCAGGACCGGGACAGGAGACAGGAGACCCAGTACTTC. This sequence encodes CASMQDRDRRQETQYF. The full variable domain, completed using reference TRBV11-3 and TRBJ2-5, is EAGVVQSPRYKIIEKKQPVAFWCNPISGHNTLYWYLQNLGQGPELLIRYENEEAVDDSQLPKDRFSAERLKGVDSTLKIQPAELGDSAVYLCASMQDRDRRQETQYFGPGTRLLVL.

In nucleotides, the CDR3 is TGTGCCAGCATCCAGACTAGCGGGGTTATAGGAGGTGAGCAGTTCTTC. Translated: CASIQTSGVIGGEQFF. The chain employs TRBV11-2 and TRBJ2-1, with 11 bases that match TRBD2. V was clipped by 7 bases and J by 9 bases; unmatched bases: 14. The CDR3 is made up of 16 amino acids. Germline CDR1 SGHAT, CDR2 FQNNGV.

The J gene is TRBJ1-1, the V gene TRBV27, with a tentative D call TRBD1 (6 bases). The V and J ends lost 2 bases and 4 bases respectively, with 11 bases between them. CDR1 is MNHEY, CDR2 SMNVEV, per germline (reference sequence). The CDR3 consists of 14 residues. CDR3 in DNA: TGTGCCAGCAGTTTAACGTTAGGGGGCACTGAAGCTTTCTTT. Translation: CASSLTLGGTEAFF.

V is TRBV6-5 and J is TRBJ1-1; TRBD1 matches 8 bases. CDR3 size: 15 residues. V dropped 5 bases and J dropped 4; count of bases not matched to a gene: 9. Germline values: CDR1 MNHEY, CDR2 SVGAGI. The CDR3 DNA is TGTGCCAGCAGTCTCAACCCGGGACAGGTCACTGAAGCTTTCTTT. It codes for CASSLNPGQVTEAFF.

This clone appeared a few times. This sequence joins TRBV7-2 and TRBJ2-1; 7 bases align to TRBD2. This CDR3 region has 18 residues. CDR1 is SGHTA, CDR2 FQGNSA, per germline. V dropped 5 bases and J dropped 0; count of bases not matched to a gene: 13. The CDR3 coding sequence is TGTGCCAGCAGCCCCATCCAGCGGGGAAGGAGCTCCTACAATGAGCAGTTCTTC. Translation gives CASSPIQRGRSSYNEQFF.

This rearrangement joins TRBV11-2 to TRBJ2-3; no clear D. CDR1 SGHAT and CDR2 FQNNGV come from the germline V gene. The V gene lost 7 bases and the J gene lost 0 bases, with 5 bases spanning the gap. There are 12 residues in the CDR3. The CDR3 DNA sequence: TGTGCCAGCACCTCTAGCACAGATACGCAGTATTTT. It specifies CASTSSTDTQYF.

The V gene is TRBV6-1, the J gene TRBJ1-3, with 7 bases matching TRBD1. Germline V CDR1 and CDR2: MNHNS, SASEGT. Trimming cost V 5 bases and J 4 bases; bases outside gene matches: 2. This CDR3 has 13 residues. In DNA, the CDR3 is TGTGCCAGCAGTACGGACAGGGGAAACACCATATATTTT. This gives the protein CASSTDRGNTIYF.

The chain is built from TRBV7-9 and TRBJ2-5; D may be TRBD1 (6 bases). V shed 7 bases and J shed 1 base, with 19 bases lying between them. This CDR3 has 16 residues. Germline V lookup: CDR1 SEHNR, CDR2 FQNEAQ (reference sequence). The CDR3 reads CASIPPRTEIQETQYF. The CDR3 DNA reads TGTGCCAGCATACCCCCCCGGACAGAAATCCAAGAGACCCAGTACTTC.

The rearrangement uses TRBV7-2 and TRBJ1-1; perhaps TRBD1 as D (5 bases). V lost 8 bases and J 3 bases, leaving 16 bases between the germline ends. The CDR3 covers 14 residues. The germline gives CDR1 SGHTA, CDR2 FQGNSA. In DNA form, the CDR3 reads TGTGCCAGCTCCTCCCCCAGGGTCGACACTGAAGCTTTCTTT. This translates into CASSSPRVDTEAFF.

The chain employs TRBV6-5 and TRBJ1-5, with D unclear. The germline CDR1 and CDR2 sequences are MNHEY and SVGAGI. The CDR3 is 15 amino acids. Trimming removed 0 bases from V and 2 bases from J, with 8 bases in between. The CDR3 loop is CASSYSGVGNQPQHF. Written as DNA, the CDR3 is TGTGCCAGCAGTTACTCCGGGGTTGGCAATCAGCCCCAGCATTTT.

V gene TRBV28 combines with J gene TRBJ1-2; 10 nucleotides match TRBD1. In germline, CDR1 is MDHEN, CDR2 SYDVKM. The CDR3 has 15 residues. The junction had 12 bases not matched to a gene; V was cut back by 6 bases and J by 8 bases. The DNA for the CDR3 is TGTGCCAGCAGCACGGCCGGGGGACAGGGGCGAGGCTACACCTTC. Amino acids: CASSTAGGQGRGYTF.

This chain links TRBV7-9 with TRBJ2-1; 10 nucleotides line up with TRBD2. Germline V CDR1 and CDR2: SEHNR, FQNEAQ (reference sequence). The J segment lost 4 bases and the V segment lost 4 bases, leaving 1 base of the junction unmatched. The CDR3 has 14 residues. CDR3: CASSSGLAYNEQFF. Written as DNA, the CDR3 is TGTGCCAGCAGCTCGGGACTAGCGTACAATGAGCAGTTCTTC. Full variable domain (rest looked up from reference TRBV7-9 and TRBJ2-1): DTGVSQNPRHKITKRGQNVTFRCDPISEHNRLYWYRQTLGQGPEFLTYFQNEAQLEKSRLLSDRFSAERPKGSFSTLEIQRTEQGDSAMYLCASSSGLAYNEQFFGPGTRLTVL.

V usage is TRBV6-4 and J usage is TRBJ2-2; D remains ambiguous. Germline loops: CDR1 MRHNA, CDR2 SNTAGT. Trimming pared 4 bases from V and 3 bases from J, leaving 6 bases between. The CDR3 extends over 13 amino acids. CDR3 nucleotides: TGTGCCAGCAGTGTTCAGGACACCGGGGAGCTGTTTTTT. Translated, it gives CASSVQDTGELFF.

This clone has just a few counts. The CDR3 loop reads CASSLARDSEAFF. In nucleotides, the CDR3 is TGTGCCAGCAGCTTGGCCAGAGACAGTGAAGCTTTCTTT. The chain recombines TRBV5-4 with TRBJ1-1; D perhaps matches TRBD1 (5 bases). Germline V gene data show CDR1 as SGHNT and CDR2 as YYREEE (reference sequence). The CDR3 sequence is 13 residues long. Trimming removed 0 bases from V and 7 bases from J, with 10 bases in between.

This clone was detected once. This chain joins TRBV5-8 and TRBJ1-2, with a weak D call TRBD1 (6 bases). The V gene lost 4 bases and the J gene lost 6 bases, with 10 bases spanning the gap. Germline loops: CDR1 SGHTS, CDR2 YDEGEE. This CDR3 is built from 12 residues. The CDR3 sequence: CASSLGTNGYTF. CDR3 nucleotides: TGTGCCAGCAGCCTCGGGACAAATGGCTACACCTTC.

This clone has a handful of counts. This sequence joins TRBV4-2 and TRBJ1-1; D ambiguous. Germline V lookup: CDR1 LGHNA, CDR2 YNFKEQ. V lost 1 base to trimming and J lost 8 bases, with 14 bases between them. There are 14 residues in the CDR3. CDR3 sequence reads: CASSQVVMTPEAFF. The CDR3, as DNA: TGTGCCAGCAGCCAAGTGGTAATGACTCCAGAAGCTTTCTTT.

The V and J genes are TRBV13 and TRBJ1-2; D gene unclear. CDR1 and CDR2 (germline): PRHDT, FYEKMQ (reference sequence). The CDR3 totals 12 residues. Trimming stripped 5 bases from V and 2 bases from J, with 6 bases between. CDR3 DNA sequence: TGTGCCAGCAGCCGCGAGAACTATGGCTACACCTTC. Translating it yields CASSRENYGYTF.